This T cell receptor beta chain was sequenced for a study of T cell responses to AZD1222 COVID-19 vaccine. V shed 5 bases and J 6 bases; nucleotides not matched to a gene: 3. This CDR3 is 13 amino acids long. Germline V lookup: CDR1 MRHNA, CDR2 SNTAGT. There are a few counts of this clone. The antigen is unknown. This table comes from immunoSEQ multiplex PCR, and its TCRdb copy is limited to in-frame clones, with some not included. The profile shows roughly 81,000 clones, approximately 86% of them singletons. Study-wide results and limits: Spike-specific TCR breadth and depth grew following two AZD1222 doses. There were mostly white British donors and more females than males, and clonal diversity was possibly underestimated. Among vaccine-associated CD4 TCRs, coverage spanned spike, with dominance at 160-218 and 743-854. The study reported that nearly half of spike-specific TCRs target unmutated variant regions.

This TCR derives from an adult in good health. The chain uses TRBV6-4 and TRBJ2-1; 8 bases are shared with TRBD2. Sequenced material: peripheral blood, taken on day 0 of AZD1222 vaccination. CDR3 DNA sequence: TGTGCCAGCAGTTCCGGGACTAGCAATGAGCAGTTCTTC. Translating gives CASSSGTSNEQFF.